These 8 T cell receptor beta chains share one sample of origin, sequenced in a study of cytomegalovirus exposure and HLA in healthy donors. The PCR had 60 Vbeta and 13 Jbeta primers. TCRdb's copy holds only in-frame clones and misses some; the assay was immunoSEQ multiplex PCR. The table lists 170,000 or so clones, roughly 75% of them singletons. Material: PBMCs. The receptor source for this set is a woman aged 50 to 65 in good health and CMV-seropositive.

CDR3: CASSPPGRVASGNTIYF. For the CDR3, the DNA is TGTGCCAGCTCACCCCCGGGGAGGGTTGCGTCTGGAAACACCATATATTTT. The chain carries TRBV18 and TRBJ1-3, with D unclear. CDR3 length: 17 amino acids. V was pared by 3 bases and J by 1 base, with 16 bases between. Per germline, CDR1 KGHSH and CDR2 LQKENI.

J is TRBJ2-1 and V is TRBV5-1; 8 positions agree with TRBD1. Trimming at V came to 4 bases and at J to 5 bases, leaving 5 bases not matched to a gene. This CDR3 region has 14 residues. Germline V lookup: CDR1 SGHRS, CDR2 YFSETQ. The CDR3 loop is CASSTMGQDNEQFF. The DNA for the CDR3 is TGCGCCAGCAGCACTATGGGACAGGACAATGAGCAGTTCTTC. The variable domain in full, completed from reference TRBV5-1 and TRBJ2-1, reads KAGVTQTPRYLIKTRGQQVTLSCSPISGHRSVSWYQQTPGQGLQFLFEYFSETQRNKGNFPGRFSGRQFSNSRSEMNVSTLELGDSALYLCASSTMGQDNEQFFGPGTRLTVL.

The chain has TRBV28 and TRBJ1-2, with no clear D. V dropped 8 bases and J dropped 8 bases, with 18 bases sitting between them. The CDR3 has 13 amino acids. CDR1 and CDR2 (germline): MDHEN, SYDVKM. CDR3 DNA: TGTGCCAGCGGTCCTCCACGGCCGGGGGGCTACACCTTC. Residues: CASGPPRPGGYTF.

The genes are TRBV7-3 and TRBJ2-5, with no clear D. Germline CDR1 and CDR2: SGHTA and FQGTGA. This CDR3 is 15 amino acids long. With 1 base removed from V and 2 bases from J, the gap between germline ends came to 11 bases. The CDR3 nucleotides are TGTGCCAGCAGCTTAATGGCAGGCAAACAAGAGACCCAGTACTTC. Its protein product is CASSLMAGKQETQYF.

The CDR3 spells CASSLSDYEQYF. The CDR3 DNA reads as TGTGCCAGCAGCTTAAGTGACTACGAGCAGTACTTC. The chain combines TRBV5-4 with TRBJ2-5, with D hard to call. The end of the DNA aligns better with TRBJ2-7, so the J call may be wrong. The germline CDR1 and CDR2 sequences are SGHNT and YYREEE (reference sequence). The length of the CDR3 is 12 residues.

The CDR3 reads CASSFWTGDGEQYF. The CDR3 region has the DNA TGTGCCAGCAGTTTTTGGACAGGCGACGGCGAGCAGTACTTC. This chain uses TRBV28 with TRBJ2-7; 7 positions match TRBD1. The CDR3 is 14 residues long. The trim removed 3 bases at V and 6 bases at J, leaving 8 bases unmatched. Germline V lookup: CDR1 MDHEN, CDR2 SYDVKM.

The gene calls are TRBV27 and TRBJ2-3; D gene uncertain. The V gene's germline CDR1 is MNHEY and CDR2 SMNVEV (reference sequence). V was trimmed by 4 bases and J by 7 bases, leaving 6 bases between them. The CDR3 runs 11 residues. DNA of the CDR3: TGTGCCAGCAGTTCTCCTTATACGCAGTATTTT. Translation: CASSSPYTQYF.

The CDR3 nucleotides are TGTGCCAGCAGCCCCGGGACAGGGTCCCCCTACGAGCAGTACTTC. As protein: CASSPGTGSPYEQYF. The chain joins TRBV7-9 to TRBJ2-7, with 9 bases matching TRBD1. This CDR3 is 15 amino acids long. From germline, CDR1 is SEHNR and CDR2 FQNEAQ (reference sequence). V lost 5 bases to trimming and J lost 2 bases; unmatched junction nucleotides: 7.